Each of the 13 T cell receptor beta chains below was sequenced from the same sample in a study of cytomegalovirus exposure and HLA in healthy donors. Amplification used 60 Vbeta primers and 13 Jbeta primers. Measured with immunoSEQ multiplex PCR; TCRdb has only the in-frame clones, and not every one. The sample lists around 220,000 clones; around 80% were seen once. What was sequenced was PBMCs. These receptors were obtained from a girl aged 2-9 years in good health and CMV-seronegative.

The rearrangement joins TRBV9 to TRBJ2-1, with TRBD2 matching 12 bases. The CDR3 has 16 residues. Germline V gives CDR1 SGDLS, CDR2 YYNGEE. J gave up 4 bases and V 1 base, and 3 bases lay outside the gene matches. The CDR3 spells CASSVLAGGGYNEQFF. The CDR3 coding sequence is TGTGCCAGCAGCGTACTAGCGGGAGGGGGTTACAATGAGCAGTTCTTC.

J is TRBJ1-5 and V is TRBV2; 12 bases are a match to TRBD1. The trim removed 8 bases at V and 6 bases at J, leaving 5 bases unmatched. The CDR3 is made up of 14 amino acids. CDR1 is SNHLY, CDR2 FYNNEI, per germline. The CDR3 DNA is TGTGCCAGCGAAGGGACAGGGGGCGGTCAGCCCCAGCATTTT. Its translation is CASEGTGGGQPQHF.

The chain links TRBV11-2 to TRBJ1-1; TRBD1 might be the D (6 bases). The germline V and J ends were trimmed by 5 bases and 1 base, with 11 bases remaining between them. The germline CDR1 and CDR2 sequences are SGHAT and FQNNGV. The CDR3 is 14 residues long. The CDR3 DNA sequence: TGTGCCAGCAGCACACTCAGGGGGAACACTGAAGCTTTCTTT. It codes for CASSTLRGNTEAFF.

The rearrangement links TRBV15 to TRBJ2-1, with no clear D. V lost 0 bases to trimming and J lost 7 bases, with 10 bases between them. The CDR3 runs 14 residues. CDR1 and CDR2 (germline): LNHNV, YYDKDF (reference sequence). CDR3 bases: TGTGCCACCAGCAGAGATCTAGGTGATAATGAGCAGTTCTTC. This gives the protein CATSRDLGDNEQFF.

The J gene is TRBJ1-1, the V gene TRBV4-1; D perhaps matches TRBD1 (5 bases). Germline V CDR1 and CDR2: MGHRA, YSYEKL. V was trimmed by 6 bases and J by 8 bases, leaving 13 bases between them. CDR3 length: 12 residues. The CDR3 reads CASSISRGEAFF. The CDR3 region has the DNA TGCGCCAGCAGTATTTCGCGGGGGGAAGCTTTCTTT.

The chain recombines TRBV9 with TRBJ2-1, with TRBD2 identical over 7 bases. V dropped 0 bases and J dropped 4; count of bases not matched to a gene: 10. The germline gives CDR1 SGDLS, CDR2 YYNGEE. This CDR3 is 17 amino acids long. CDR3 amino acids: CASSVGFGGGSYNEQFF. Written as DNA, the CDR3 is TGTGCCAGCAGCGTAGGCTTCGGGGGAGGGTCGTACAATGAGCAGTTCTTC.

This chain joins TRBV19 and TRBJ1-2; TRBD1 matches at 9 bases. The CDR3 is 14 residues long. Germline V gene lookup returns CDR1 LNHDA and CDR2 SQIVND (reference sequence). V lost 2 bases and J lost 7; bases outside the gene matches: 5. The CDR3 bases are TGTGCCAGTAGTATAACAGGGGGCGCAACTGGCTACACCTTC. Its protein is CASSITGGATGYTF.

This clone was counted between two and nine times. The V and J genes are TRBV7-9 and TRBJ1-1; D is uncertain. V dropped 3 bases and J dropped 4 bases, with 6 bases sitting between them. Germline CDR1 SEHNR, CDR2 FQNEAQ (reference sequence). CDR3 length equals 12 residues. CDR3 nucleotide sequence: TGTGCCAGCAGCTTCTCAGGCACTGAAGCTTTCTTT. Translation: CASSFSGTEAFF.

The chain uses TRBV4-2 and TRBJ2-1; 8 bases line up with TRBD2. Looked up from germline, CDR1 is LGHNA and CDR2 is YNFKEQ. J was trimmed by 5 bases and V by 2 bases; bases with no gene match: 14. The length of the CDR3 is 18 residues. The CDR3 DNA follows: TGTGCCAGCAGCCAACCTCGGGTGGGCCTAGCGGGCCACAATGAGCAGTTCTTC. Protein product: CASSQPRVGLAGHNEQFF.

The chain is built from TRBV5-1 and TRBJ2-7; 8 bases are shared with TRBD1. V lost 1 base, J lost 5 bases, and 8 bases stayed unmatched. The CDR3 spans 15 residues. Germline-derived CDR1 and CDR2 are SGHRS and YFSETQ. The CDR3 reads CASSLRVQGAHEQYF. The CDR3 DNA reads TGCGCCAGCAGCTTGAGGGTCCAGGGGGCTCACGAGCAGTACTTC.

The chain joins TRBV29-1 to TRBJ1-1; D might be TRBD1 (5 bases). Trimming removed 6 bases at V and 11 bases at J, with 22 bases between. The germline gives CDR1 SQVTM, CDR2 ANQGSEA. This CDR3 has 13 amino acids. CDR3 sequence (DNA): TGCAGCGTCACCGGACAAGGCCCCGTTGACGCTTTCTTT. Translating gives CSVTGQGPVDAFF.

The chain has TRBV5-1 and TRBJ2-7; 10 bases line up with TRBD1. J gave up 0 bases and V 7 bases, and 7 bases lay outside the gene matches. In germline, CDR1 is SGHRS, CDR2 YFSETQ. The CDR3 has 15 amino acids. In DNA, the CDR3 is TGCGCCAGCCGCCCGCGGACAGGGGGCTCCTACGAGCAGTACTTC. It translates to CASRPRTGGSYEQYF. The full variable domain, its missing parts supplied by reference TRBV5-1 and TRBJ2-7, is KAGVTQTPRYLIKTRGQQVTLSCSPISGHRSVSWYQQTPGQGLQFLFEYFSETQRNKGNFPGRFSGRQFSNSRSEMNVSTLELGDSALYLCASRPRTGGSYEQYFGPGTRLTVT.

To note about this clone: Other DNA sequences within the sample encode an identical CDR3. The genes are TRBV7-9 and TRBJ2-5; D is perhaps TRBD2 (6 bases). V was pared by 1 base and J by 2 bases, with 8 bases between. This CDR3 spans 14 amino acids. The V gene's germline CDR1 is SEHNR and CDR2 FQNEAQ (reference sequence). As DNA, the CDR3 is TGTGCCAGCAGCTTAGTTCTAGCGCAAGAGACCCAGTACTTC. Residues: CASSLVLAQETQYF.